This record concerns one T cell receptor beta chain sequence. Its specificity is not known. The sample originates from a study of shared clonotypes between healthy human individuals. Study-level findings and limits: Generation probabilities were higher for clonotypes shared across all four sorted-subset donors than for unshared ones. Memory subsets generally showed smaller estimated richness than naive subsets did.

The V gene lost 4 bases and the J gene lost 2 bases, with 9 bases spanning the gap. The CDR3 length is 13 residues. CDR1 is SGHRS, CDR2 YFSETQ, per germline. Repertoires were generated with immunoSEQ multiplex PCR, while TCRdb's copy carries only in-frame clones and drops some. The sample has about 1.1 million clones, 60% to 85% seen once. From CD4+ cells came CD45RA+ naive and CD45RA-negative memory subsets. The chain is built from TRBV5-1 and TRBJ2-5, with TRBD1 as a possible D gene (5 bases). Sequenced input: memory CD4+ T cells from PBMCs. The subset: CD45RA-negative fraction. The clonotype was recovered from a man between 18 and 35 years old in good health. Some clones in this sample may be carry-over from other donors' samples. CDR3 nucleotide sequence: TGCGCCAGCAGCCCGACAGAGCAAGAGACCCAGTACTTC. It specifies CASSPTEQETQYF.